The text below deals with one T cell receptor (beta chain). Its cognate antigen is unknown. The data were taken from a study of blood T cells in healthy people across ages. General study findings and limits: In older individuals, TCR beta diversity per million T cells was lower, falling roughly linearly with age.

A second PCR of roughly 7 to 11 cycles used a sample-barcoded 5' primer and a J-beta primer mix. Every cDNA was tagged by a template-switch adaptor with 12 random nucleotides. TCRdb passed the 5' RACE reads through MiXCR, listing each CDR3 protein once. The repertoire holds 700,000 or so distinct CDR3 sequences, 22% seen once, with under 25% in the top ten. Germline loops: CDR1 LNHDA, CDR2 SQIVND (reference sequence). The CDR3 totals 15 residues. Losses at the gene ends were 5 bases for V and 5 bases for J; bases not matched to a gene: 9. The source is a man aged 65 to 79 in good health. The chain combines TRBV19 with TRBJ2-3; 8 nucleotides match TRBD2. Sequenced input: blood. The CDR3 bases are TGTGCCAGTAGTGCCACCGGGACTAGGGGAGATACGCAGTATTTT. It is translated as CASSATGTRGDTQYF. Drawing the rest from reference TRBV19 and TRBJ2-3, the complete variable domain is DGGITQSPKYLFRKEGQNVTLSCEQNLNHDAMYWYRQDPGQGLRLIYYSQIVNDFQKGDIAEGYSVSREKKESFPLTVTSAQKNPTAFYLCASSATGTRGDTQYFGPGTRLTVL.